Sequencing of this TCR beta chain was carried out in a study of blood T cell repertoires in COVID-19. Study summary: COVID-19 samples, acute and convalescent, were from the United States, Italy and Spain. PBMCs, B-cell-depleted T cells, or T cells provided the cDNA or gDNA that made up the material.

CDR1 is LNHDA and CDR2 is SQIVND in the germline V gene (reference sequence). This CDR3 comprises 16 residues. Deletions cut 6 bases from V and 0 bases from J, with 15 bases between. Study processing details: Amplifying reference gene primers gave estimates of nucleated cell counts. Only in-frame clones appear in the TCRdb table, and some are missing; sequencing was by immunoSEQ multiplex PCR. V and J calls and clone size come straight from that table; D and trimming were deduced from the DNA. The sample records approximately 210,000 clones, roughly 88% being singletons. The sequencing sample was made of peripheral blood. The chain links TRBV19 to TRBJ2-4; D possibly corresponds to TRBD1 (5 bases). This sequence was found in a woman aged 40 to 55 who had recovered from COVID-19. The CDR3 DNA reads TGTGCCAGTAGCCCGACGGACATACTAGCCAAAAACATTCAGTACTTC. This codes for CASSPTDILAKNIQYF. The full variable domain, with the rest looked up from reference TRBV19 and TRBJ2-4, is DGGITQSPKYLFRKEGQNVTLSCEQNLNHDAMYWYRQDPGQGLRLIYYSQIVNDFQKGDIAEGYSVSREKKESFPLTVTSAQKNPTAFYLCASSPTDILAKNIQYFGAGTRLSVL.